What follows describes a single TCR beta chain. The antigen is unknown. The entry originates in a study of shared clonotypes between healthy human individuals. Findings of the study overall: A generally larger estimated richness was seen in naive subsets than in memory subsets.

Clones were sequenced by immunoSEQ multiplex PCR, and TCRdb holds only the in-frame ones, with some missing. The data show some 790,000 clones, 55% to 80% seen once. The CDR3 runs to 15 residues. Germline values: CDR1 MNHNS, CDR2 SASEGT. V shed 3 bases, J shed 5 bases, and the junction held 5 bases outside the gene matches. The gene calls are TRBV6-1 and TRBJ2-2; 8 nucleotides align to TRBD1. The clonotype comes from a young woman in good health. Sequenced input: memory CD4+ T cells sorted from blood. The subset denotes: CD45RA-negative fraction. The DNA of the CDR3 is TGTGCCAGCAGTGAGACAGGGGTTCGGACCGGGGAGCTGTTTTTT. Translated: CASSETGVRTGELFF.